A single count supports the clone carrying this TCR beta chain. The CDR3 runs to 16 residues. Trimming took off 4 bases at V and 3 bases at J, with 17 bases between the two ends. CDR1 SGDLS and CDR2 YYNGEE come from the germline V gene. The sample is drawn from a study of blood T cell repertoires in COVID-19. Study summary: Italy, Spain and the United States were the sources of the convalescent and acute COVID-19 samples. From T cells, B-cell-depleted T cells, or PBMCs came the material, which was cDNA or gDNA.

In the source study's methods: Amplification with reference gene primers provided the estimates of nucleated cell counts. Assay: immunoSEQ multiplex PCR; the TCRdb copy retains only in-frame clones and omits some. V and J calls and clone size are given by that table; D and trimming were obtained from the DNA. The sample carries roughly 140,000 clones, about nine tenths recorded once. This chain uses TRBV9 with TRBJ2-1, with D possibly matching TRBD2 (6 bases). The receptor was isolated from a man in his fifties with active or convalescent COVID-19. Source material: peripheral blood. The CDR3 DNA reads TGTGCCAGCAGCCCCCTGGGGGGAGAGGTCTACAATGAGCAGTTCTTC. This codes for CASSPLGGEVYNEQFF.